This T cell receptor (beta chain) was recorded in a study of human T cells and chemical hapten exposure. The germline gives CDR1 LGHDT, CDR2 YNNKEL (reference sequence). Trimming removed 5 bases from V and 6 bases from J, with 20 bases in between. The CDR3 has 15 amino acids. This clonotype has more than one count but fewer than ten. Authors' analysis steps: Samples ranged from about 20,000 to 700,000 TCRs, with a median of roughly 96,000. From the RACE reads, TCRdb called clonotypes with MiXCR, one entry per CDR3 protein. What appears here as the V and J calls and clone size reflects TCRdb's work, not the paper's. Here the sample spans 60,000 to 70,000 distinct CDR3 sequences, approximately 9.9% being singletons. Time point: pre-sensitization, week 0. Treatment reported: therapeutic diphenylcyclopropenone sensitization with weekly scalp DPC.

The TCR was taken from a woman between 50 and 59 years old with alopecia areata. Some clones in this sample may be carry-over from other donors' samples. This sample comprised whole blood, obtained in connection with sensitization to the hapten diphenylcyclopropenone (DPC). V gene TRBV3-1 combines with J gene TRBJ2-7; the D gene could be TRBD1 or TRBD2 (5 bases each). CDR3 DNA: TGTGCCAGCAGCACCGGGACCACTGGCCCATCCGAGCAGTACTTC. This codes for CASSTGTTGPSEQYF.